A selection of T cell receptor beta chains follows, all from one sample in a study of OX40 agonist ivuxolimab in advanced cancers. Profiling relied on immunoSEQ multiplex PCR, and the TCRdb table lists in-frame clones only, not all of them. Among roughly 49,000 clones listed, around 84% were seen once. Material: CD4+ or CD8+ T cells sorted from blood, obtained in a trial of the OX40 agonist ivuxolimab. The receptors originated from an adult with an advanced solid tumor such as melanoma, head and neck, liver or kidney cancer. The CDR3 runs from the conserved cysteine through the conserved F or W. The D gene is left open where the match is weak. A clone size is listed for some rows: how often the clone was seen (once, few, many), or a class if it is expanded.

v_call	clone_size	j_call	d_call	cdr3_nt	cdr3_aa
TRBV7-9	NA	TRBJ2-5	TRBD2	TGTGCCAGCAGCTTAGACCTCAGCGGGAGGGAGACCCAGTACTTC	CASSLDLSGRETQYF
TRBV5-1	NA	TRBJ2-2	NA	TGCGCCAGCAGCTTCGACCGTTCCAGGGGAACGAGGGCCGGGGAGCTGTTTTTT	CASSFDRSRGTRAGELFF
TRBV11-3	NA	TRBJ2-7	NA	TGTGCCAGCAGCTTAGTAGGGAGGCATTTC	CASSLVGRHF
TRBV28	NA	TRBJ1-2	TRBD1	TGTGCCAGCAGTTTCTCCGGCAGGGGGCCTTCTTTCTATGGCTACACCTTC	CASSFSGRGPSFYGYTF
TRBV18	NA	TRBJ1-1	NA	TGTGCCAGCTCACCTCCTAGCGGCCCTGAAGCTTTCTTT	CASSPPSGPEAFF
TRBV7-2	NA	TRBJ2-2	NA	TGTGCCAGCAGCCCCCGGGACCCCCTAGTCGGGGAGCTGTTTTTT	CASSPRDPLVGELFF
TRBV5-1	few	TRBJ2-7	TRBD1	TGCGCCAGCAGCTCGGGGACAGGGACCGAGCAGTACTTC	CASSSGTGTEQYF
TRBV2	NA	TRBJ1-5	NA	TGTGCCAGCGGCAGGGAAGGCGAACAGCCCCAGCATTTT	CASGREGEQPQHF
TRBV19	NA	TRBJ2-2	NA	TGTGCCAGTAGTATTTCGGCTAGCTTAGAATTCGCGAACACCGGGGAGCTGTTTTTT	CASSISASLEFANTGELFF
TRBV11-2	few	TRBJ2-7	NA	TGTGCCAGCAGCTTGGCCTCTTTCTACGAGCAGTACTTC	CASSLASFYEQYF
TRBV4-3	NA	TRBJ2-7	NA	TGCGCCAGCAGCCAAGGGCGGGATCCTGCCTACGAGCAGTACTTC	CASSQGRDPAYEQYF
TRBV19	NA	TRBJ2-5	TRBD1	TGTGCCAGTAGTGCGCAGACAGGGGTCCAGACCCAGTACTTC	CASSAQTGVQTQYF
TRBV10-2	NA	TRBJ2-2	NA	TGCGCCAGCGCTTCCGCCGAGAACGGGGAGCTGTTTTTT	CASASAENGELFF
TRBV28	NA	TRBJ2-7	NA	TGTGCCAGCACCCCAGGGGGGGGCGCCTACGAGCAGTACTTC	CASTPGGGAYEQYF
TRBV9	NA	TRBJ2-1	NA	TGTGCCAGCAGCGTGGGGCCCGGAGGGGGCTACAATGAGCAGTTCTTC	CASSVGPGGGYNEQFF
TRBV18	NA	TRBJ1-5	NA	TGTGCCAGCTCACCACCGGGCAGGGACAATCAGCCCCAGCATTTT	CASSPPGRDNQPQHF
TRBV7-3	NA	TRBJ2-1	TRBD1	TGTGCCAGCAGCATTACAGGGGCCAAATACAATGAGCAGTTCTTC	CASSITGAKYNEQFF
TRBV5-6	NA	TRBJ2-1	NA	TGTGCCAGCACGCCAAACTCAGGCTCCTACAATGAGCAGTTCTTC	CASTPNSGSYNEQFF
TRBV27	NA	TRBJ2-7	TRBD2	TGTGCCAGCGGGTCCCCTAGCGGCGAAACCTACGAGCAGTACTTC	CASGSPSGETYEQYF
TRBV28	NA	TRBJ2-2	NA	TGTGCCCATACGGGGCAGGGCGAGAACACCGGGGAGCTGTTTTTT	CAHTGQGENTGELFF
TRBV27	NA	TRBJ1-4	NA	TGTGCCAGCAGTTTGAGGGGTTCAACTAATGAAAAACTGTTTTTT	CASSLRGSTNEKLFF
TRBV27	NA	TRBJ2-5	TRBD2	TGTGCCAGCCTCGCCCAGCGGGATGGGGAGACCCAGTACTTC	CASLAQRDGETQYF
TRBV7-2	NA	TRBJ2-7	TRBD1	TGTGCCAGCAGTTTTGCTCGGGGACAGGGGGCGGACGAGCAGTACTTC	CASSFARGQGADEQYF
TRBV9	NA	TRBJ2-1	TRBD2	TGTGCCAGCAGCGCAACCGGGACTAACCTATATAATGAGCAGTTCTTC	CASSATGTNLYNEQFF
TRBV6-1	medium-sized	TRBJ2-7	TRBD2	TGTGCCAGCAGTATTAGTATAGCGGGAGGGAACGAGCAGTACTTC	CASSISIAGGNEQYF
TRBV7-8	NA	TRBJ2-3	NA	TGTGCCAGCAGCCCGGAACCTACCCTCGGGGATACGCAGTATTTT	CASSPEPTLGDTQYF
TRBV7-2	NA	TRBJ2-2	TRBD2	TGTGCCAGCACCTTGGCCCGGGGGGTCACCGGGGAGCTGTTTTTT	CASTLARGVTGELFF
TRBV2	NA	TRBJ2-2	TRBD1	TGTGCCAGCAGAAGGGACAGATCGAACACCGGGGAGCTGTTTTTT	CASRRDRSNTGELFF
TRBV7-6	NA	TRBJ2-7	NA	TGTGCCAGCAGCTCGCCGGGACGGAGCTCCTACGAGCAGTACTTC	CASSSPGRSSYEQYF
TRBV4-2	NA	TRBJ2-2	TRBD1	TGTGCCAGCAGCCAAGAGGTCTCCCAGGGGGACACCGGGGAGCTGTTTTTT	CASSQEVSQGDTGELFF
TRBV4-3	NA	TRBJ2-3	NA	TGCGCCAGCAGCCAAGAAAAAAGCGGAGGAGGGGCAGATACGCAGTATTTT	CASSQEKSGGGADTQYF
TRBV5-5	NA	TRBJ1-1	TRBD1	TGTGCCAGCAGCTTTCGCAGGGGGGGCGAAGCTTTCTTT	CASSFRRGGEAFF
TRBV9	NA	TRBJ1-5	TRBD1	TGTGCCAGCAGCGCCGGGACAGTCGGTCAGCCCCAGCATTTT	CASSAGTVGQPQHF
TRBV5-1	NA	TRBJ2-2	NA	TGCGCCAGCAGCTTAAGACAGGATTACACCGGGGAGCTGTTTTTT	CASSLRQDYTGELFF
TRBV29-1	NA	TRBJ1-1	NA	TGCAGCGTTGTGTGGCAGGGCGGCACTGAAGCTTTCTTT	CSVVWQGGTEAFF
TRBV28	NA	TRBJ2-1	TRBD2	TGTGCCAGCAGTTTAGGTCGGGGGGATGAGCAGTTCTTC	CASSLGRGDEQFF
TRBV28	NA	TRBJ2-7	NA	TGTGCCAGCGTTCACGGAGGACAGACCGCCTACGAGCAGTACTTC	CASVHGGQTAYEQYF
TRBV11-1	few	TRBJ2-7	TRBD2	TGTGCCAGCAGCTTATTACAGCCCGGGACTAGCGGGAGGGCCTACGAGCAGTACTTC	CASSLLQPGTSGRAYEQYF
TRBV5-5	once	TRBJ2-3	TRBD1	TGTGCCAGCAGCTTGCGGACAGGGAGCACAGATACGCAGTATTTT	CASSLRTGSTDTQYF
TRBV7-8	NA	TRBJ1-2	NA	TGTGCCAGCAGCTTAGCTGAGGGCATCTGGTATGGCTACACCTTC	CASSLAEGIWYGYTF
TRBV7-2	few	TRBJ2-7	NA	TGTGCCAGCCAATTCGCCACTTCTCCGTCCTACGAGCAGTACTTC	CASQFATSPSYEQYF
TRBV5-4	NA	TRBJ2-5	NA	TGTGCCAGCAGCTTGGGGCAGCCCCCGGAGGAGACCCAGTACTTC	CASSLGQPPEETQYF